This TCR beta chain came from a study of shared clonotypes between healthy human individuals. For the study at large: Each donor contributed plates that comprised three CD4 naive, three CD4 memory, two CD8 naive and one CD8 memory. Whole-study results and caveats: Some naive CD4 clonotypes, around 5%, turned up in common across several donors. Non-shared clonotypes had lower generation probabilities than those shared by all four donors.

This clone was detected once. Its antigen is not identified. Sequencing was performed with immunoSEQ multiplex PCR; in TCRdb, only in-frame clones are kept and a portion is missing. The sample lists 1,400,000 or so clones, less than 99% occurring once. Trimming removed 4 bases from V and 0 bases from J, with 6 bases in between. This CDR3 has 14 amino acids. Germline V gene sequence: CDR1 SNHLY, CDR2 FYNNEI. The material sequenced was naive CD4+ T cells sorted from blood. As to subset: CD45RA+ positively selected. The rearrangement uses TRBV2 and TRBJ2-2, with D hard to call. This receptor was identified in a young man in good health. As DNA, the CDR3 is TGTGCCAGCAGTGCTCGGACGAACACCGGGGAGCTGTTTTTT. It yields the protein CASSARTNTGELFF.